This T cell receptor (beta chain) was retrieved from a study of metastatic and nonmetastatic thyroid tumors. The germline V gene encodes CDR1 SGHAT and CDR2 FQDESV (reference sequence). This CDR3 comprises 17 residues. V gave up 4 bases and J gave up 3 bases; unmatched junction bases: 14. Each patient went into thyroid surgery without having received any treatment. With MiXCR, TCRdb reprocessed the PCR reads. The table has tens of thousands of clones, around 12% seen once; the top ten hold around 10%. This clone was seen at least ten times. The clonotype was recovered from a female donor with papillary thyroid cancer or a benign thyroid nodule (not recorded which). Some clones in this sample may be carry-over from other donors' samples. The sample was tumor tissue. V usage is TRBV11-1 and J usage is TRBJ1-1, with 7 bases matching TRBD1. The CDR3 DNA follows: TGTGCCAGCAGCTCAAACAGGGGAACGTTTGGGTACACTGAAGCTTTCTTT. The encoded protein is CASSSNRGTFGYTEAFF.